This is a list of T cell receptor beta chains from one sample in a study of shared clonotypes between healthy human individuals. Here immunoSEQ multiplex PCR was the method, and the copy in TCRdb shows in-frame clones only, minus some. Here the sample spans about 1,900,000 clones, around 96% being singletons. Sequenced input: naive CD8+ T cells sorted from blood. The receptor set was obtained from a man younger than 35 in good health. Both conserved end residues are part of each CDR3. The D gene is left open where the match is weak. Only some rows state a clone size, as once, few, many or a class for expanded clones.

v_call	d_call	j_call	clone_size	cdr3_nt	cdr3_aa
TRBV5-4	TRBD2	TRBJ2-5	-	TGTGCCAGCAGCTTGGGGTTAACTAGCGGGGGGCCTGGAGAGACCCAGTACTTC	CASSLGLTSGGPGETQYF
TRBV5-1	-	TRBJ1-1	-	TGCGCCAGCAGCTTGGACGCGAACACTGAAGCTTTCTTT	CASSLDANTEAFF
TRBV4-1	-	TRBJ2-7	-	TGCGCCAGCAGCCATGGAACAGGTGGGGAATTGGACTTC	CASSHGTGGELDF
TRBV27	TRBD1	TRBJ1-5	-	TGTGCCAGCAGTTTACAGGGGGCAGATCAGCCCCAGCATTTT	CASSLQGADQPQHF
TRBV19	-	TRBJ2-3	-	TGTGCCAGTAGTATTCTAGCGAGTAGCACAGATACGCAGTATTTT	CASSILASSTDTQYF
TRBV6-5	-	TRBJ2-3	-	TGTGCCAGCAGTTACTCGATTCAAGATACGCAGTATTTT	CASSYSIQDTQYF
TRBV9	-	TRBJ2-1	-	TGTGCCAGCAGCGCGTCGGGGGGCCCTGAGCAGTTCTTC	CASSASGGPEQFF
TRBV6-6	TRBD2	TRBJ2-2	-	TGTGCCAGCAGTCTGACTAGCGGGGGGGCTCCCGGGGAGCTGTTTTTT	CASSLTSGGAPGELFF
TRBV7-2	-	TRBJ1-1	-	TGTGCCAGCAGCTTAGATCCAGGAATGAACACTGAAGCTTTCTTT	CASSLDPGMNTEAFF
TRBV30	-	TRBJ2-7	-	TGTGCCTGGAGTGGACAGTATTCCTACGAGCAGTACTTC	CAWSGQYSYEQYF
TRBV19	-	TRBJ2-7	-	TGTGCCAGTAGTGAGGGGACCCTTTACGAGCAGTACTTC	CASSEGTLYEQYF
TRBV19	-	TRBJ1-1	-	TGTGCCAGTAGCGACCACCAGGGGTTTGCGACTGAAGCTTTCTTT	CASSDHQGFATEAFF
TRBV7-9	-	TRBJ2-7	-	TGTGCCAGCAGCCTGCGGACGGATTCCTACGAGCAGTACTTC	CASSLRTDSYEQYF
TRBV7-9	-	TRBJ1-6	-	TGTGCCAGCACCTTCGACAGTCTGAGCTCACCCCTCCACTTT	CASTFDSLSSPLHF
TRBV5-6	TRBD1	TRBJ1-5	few	TGTGCCAGCAGCTCAGGGGGACAGCCCCAGCATTTT	CASSSGGQPQHF
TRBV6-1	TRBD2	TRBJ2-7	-	TGTGCCAGCAGTGAATCGTCTAGCGGCCTCTACGAGCAGTACTTC	CASSESSSGLYEQYF
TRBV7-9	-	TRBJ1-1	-	TGTGCCAGCAGCCCCTCCCTCGCTGAACGCATGAACACTGAAGCTTTCTTT	CASSPSLAERMNTEAFF
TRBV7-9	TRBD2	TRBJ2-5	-	TGTGCCAGCAGCCCAAAGCTAGCGGCCGAAGAGACCCAGTACTTC	CASSPKLAAEETQYF
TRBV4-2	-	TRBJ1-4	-	TGTGCCAGCAGCCAAGATCAGGGCAGAACTAATGAAAAACTGTTTTTT	CASSQDQGRTNEKLFF
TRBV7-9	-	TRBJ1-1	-	TGTGCCAGCAGCTTTTTCTTGGGTCCGCTTGAGGGGAGTGAAGCTTTCTTT	CASSFFLGPLEGSEAFF
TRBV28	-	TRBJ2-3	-	TGTGCCAGCAGTGCTGGGGTTGGCAGCACAGATACGCAGTATTTT	CASSAGVGSTDTQYF
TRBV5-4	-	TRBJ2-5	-	TGTGCCAGCAGCTTGGCCGGGCGGGGCCAAGAGACCCAGTACTTC	CASSLAGRGQETQYF
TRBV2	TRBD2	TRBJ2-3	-	TGTGCCAGCAGTCCTAGCGGGGGGGCCGAAGATACGCAGTATTTT	CASSPSGGAEDTQYF
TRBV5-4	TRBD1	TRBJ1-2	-	TGTGCCAGCAGCTTGGTGGGGACAGGGGACGGCTACACCTTC	CASSLVGTGDGYTF
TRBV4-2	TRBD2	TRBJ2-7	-	TGTGCCAGCAGCCAAGATGGCCCTGCTGGCGGGGGTTCCTACGAGCAGTACTTC	CASSQDGPAGGGSYEQYF
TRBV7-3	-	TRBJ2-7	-	TGTGCCAGCAGCCCACCAGGGTGGATGGTACACTACGAGCAGTACTTC	CASSPPGWMVHYEQYF
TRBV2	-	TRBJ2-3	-	TGTGCCAGCAGGACAGAACTAGATTTCACAGATACGCAGTATTTT	CASRTELDFTDTQYF
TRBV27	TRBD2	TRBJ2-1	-	TGTGCCAGCAGTCCCCGGACTAGCGGGAGCGATGAGCAGTTCTTC	CASSPRTSGSDEQFF
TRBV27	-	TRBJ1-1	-	TGTGCCAGCAGTTGGGGGGCTGGTGAAGCTTTCTTT	CASSWGAGEAFF
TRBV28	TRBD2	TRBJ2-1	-	TGTGCCAGCAGTAAGAAACCGGGACTAGCGGGGGGGGAGCAGTTCTTC	CASSKKPGLAGGEQFF
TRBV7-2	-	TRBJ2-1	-	TGTGCCAGCAGCTTACTAGTCAATGAGCAGTTCTTC	CASSLLVNEQFF
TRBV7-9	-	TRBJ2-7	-	TGTGCCAGCAGCGATTTCGGCAACGAGCAGTACTTC	CASSDFGNEQYF
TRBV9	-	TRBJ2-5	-	TGTGCCAGCAGCGCCACAGGTGGCGGAAGGGAGACCCAGTACTTC	CASSATGGGRETQYF
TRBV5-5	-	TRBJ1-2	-	TGTGCCAGCAGCTTACGAGGGCCTGGGGATGGCTACACCTTC	CASSLRGPGDGYTF
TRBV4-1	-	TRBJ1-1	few	TGCGCCAGCAGCCCCCGCAGGGGCGATGAAGCTTTCTTT	CASSPRRGDEAFF
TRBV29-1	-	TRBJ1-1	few	TGCAGCGTTGAAGATCTGGGGGGAGGTAACACTGAAGCTTTCTTT	CSVEDLGGGNTEAFF